This section outlines one T cell receptor beta chain sequence together with its context. The clone's antigen remains unknown. No base quality values were provided; no much bigger clone lies one nucleotide off. At the junction V is shortened by 0 bases and J by 7 bases, with 12 bases in between. From the germline V gene, CDR1 is KGHSH and CDR2 is LQKENI. The CDR3 runs 15 residues from the cysteine to the phenylalanine. Only CDR3 DNA is held: 45 bases, read in frame from base 1. The source of the sample is a study of OX40 agonist ivuxolimab in advanced cancers. At the level of the whole study: Ivuxolimab was an agonistic, fully human IgG2 monoclonal antibody directed against OX40 (CD134), a costimulatory receptor. Intravenous ivuxolimab was administered to patients every 2 weeks at six dose levels: 0.01, 0.1, 0.3, 1.5, 3 and 10 mg/kg. Among the roughly 52 dose-escalation patients, 19 had hepatocellular carcinoma, approximately 15 melanoma, 9 renal cell carcinoma and 9 head and neck cancer. A male proportion of roughly 80% and a mean age of roughly 58 years, ranging from about 23 to 79, were recorded for the dose-escalation cohort. Prior anti-PD-1, anti-PD-L1 or anti-CTLA-4 therapy was permitted, and checkpoint inhibitors had been received by roughly two fifths of dose-escalation patients. Three dose-escalation patients achieved partial responses, one with hepatocellular carcinoma and two with cutaneous melanoma. The point of sequencing TCRbeta in the periphery was to test whether ivuxolimab changed TCR sequence diversity and drove clonal T-cell expansion. The monotherapy dose-escalation portion (N of about 50 patients) of the phase I ivuxolimab trial is reported in the paper. What the study reported, not specific to this receptor: The antigen specificity of the clonally expanded peripheral T cells was not determined. At doses of 0.1 to 3.0 mg/kg, clonal expansion of both CD4+ and CD8+ blood T cells was observed from baseline to week 6. After ivuxolimab, CD8+ T cells had more expanded clones than CD4+ T cells on average. Low levels of normalized T-cell clonal expansion were also seen in some nonresponding patients. Partial responders in the 0.1-3.0 mg/kg groups had among the lowest normalized peripheral clonal expansion, especially among CD8+ T cells.

For sequencing of the TCRbeta CDR3 region, genomic DNA was extracted from the sorted cells. The immunoSEQ Assay was used to sequence the TCRbeta CDR3 regions. TCRdb retrieved this table from immuneACCESS and kept in-frame rearrangements only. Not all clones are present; in checked studies, unresolved V genes account for under half, and no reason is known for the remainder. In this sample the table shows 70,000 or so clones, more than 85% of which occur a single time. Roughly 10% of the sample is held by the ten biggest clonotypes. Patients with autoimmune disease history or receiving systemic immunosuppression were excluded from the trial. Peripheral blood for TCR sequencing was drawn from every dose cohort at baseline, at cycle 4 day 1 and at cycle 7 day 1. The samples were drawn from a first-in-human, open-label, multicenter phase I dose-escalation trial of ivuxolimab. Adults with locally advanced or metastatic melanoma, renal cell, hepatocellular, or head and neck squamous cell carcinoma were enrolled in the trial. Before TCR sequencing, CD4+ T cells and CD8+ T cells from peripheral blood were sorted into separate populations.

Recombination joined TRBV18 with TRBJ1-4; confidence is insufficient to name the D gene. Sequencing used CD4+ or CD8+ T cells sorted from blood, obtained in a trial of the OX40 agonist ivuxolimab. The clonotype comes from an adult with an advanced solid tumor such as melanoma, head and neck, liver or kidney cancer. The CDR3 sequence is CASSPPYSSAEKLFF. The nucleotide sequence is TGTGCCAGCTCACCACCGTACAGCAGTGCTGAAAAACTGTTTTTT.